This T cell receptor (beta chain) emerged from a study of T cell responses to AZD1222 COVID-19 vaccine. Broader study findings: Across the whole spike, CD4 TCRs peaked at regions 160-218 and 743-854. White British ancestry dominated among donors, who included more females, and clonal diversity was possibly underestimated.

Using immunoSEQ multiplex PCR, the repertoire was profiled, and TCRdb retains in-frame clones only, with some absent. Of about 56,000 clones listed, approximately 88% were seen once; the top ten hold about 15%. The ends were cut back, 1 base at V and 2 bases at J, with 5 bases in the middle. The length of the CDR3 is 13 residues. Germline lookup yields CDR1 MNHEY and CDR2 SVGAGI. Regarding this clone: Its target is not known.

The sequence was obtained from an adult in good health. The material was peripheral blood, obtained on day 0 of AZD1222 vaccination. V and J are TRBV6-5 and TRBJ2-5; D is unclear. The CDR3 region is CASSYYDQETQYF. DNA for the CDR3: TGTGCCAGCAGTTACTACGATCAAGAGACCCAGTACTTC.